The 25 T cell receptor beta chains below were found in one sample sequenced in a study of a mutant IDH1 vaccine in newly diagnosed glioma. Stated time point: week 35, safety follow-up. Mutant IDH1 20-mer peptide, at 300 ug, made up each vaccine dose, with topical imiquimod. These TCRs' antigens remain unknown. Clones were read by immunoSEQ multiplex PCR, and TCRdb kept only the in-frame ones, dropping some. The top ten clones hold roughly 12% of a sample with just over 65,000 clones, approximately 84% of them seen once. Specimen: PBMCs, collected from a glioma patient whose treatment included an IDH1 peptide vaccine. The receptors originated from a man aged 18-30 years with glioma.

The chain uses TRBV28 and TRBJ2-7, with D possibly being TRBD1 (8 bases). CDR1 is MDHEN, CDR2 SYDVKM, per germline. Trimming took 5 bases from V and 3 from J, leaving 20 bases between them. The CDR3 loop spans 16 amino acids. Written as DNA, the CDR3 is TGTGCCAGCAGTCCCCAGGGGGCGGCGGGAGTCTACGAGCAGTACTTC. Amino acid sequence: CASSPQGAAGVYEQYF.

The chain links TRBV6-6 to TRBJ2-7; weak D call: TRBD2 (6 bases). Germline V gives CDR1 MNHNY, CDR2 SVGAGI (reference sequence). V lost 5 bases, J lost 0 bases, and 11 bases lay in between. The CDR3 runs to 14 residues. The CDR3: CASSLPRGSYEQYF. CDR3 in DNA: TGTGCCAGCAGTCTCCCGCGGGGCTCCTACGAGCAGTACTTC.

The chain joins TRBV7-6 to TRBJ1-2; 8 bases agree with TRBD1. Germline lookup yields CDR1 SGHVS and CDR2 FNYEAQ. V lost 5 bases, J lost 4 bases, and 3 bases stayed unmatched. The CDR3 runs to 13 residues. This chain's CDR3 is CASSPGGVYGYTF. CDR3 coding DNA: TGTGCCAGCAGCCCAGGGGGCGTCTATGGCTACACCTTC.

In its sample, this clone was seen a few times. The junction differs from germline at one of its ends, possibly a read error. This chain links TRBV7-2 with TRBJ2-1; tentatively, D is TRBD2 (5 bases). The CDR3 sequence is 12 residues long. Per the germline V gene, CDR1 is SGHTA and CDR2 is FQGNSA. The CDR3, as DNA: TGTGCCAGCAGCTTAGATGTGGGAGTGGGTCTCTTC. It yields the protein CASSLDVGVGLF.

The J gene is TRBJ1-1, the V gene TRBV7-9; the match to TRBD1 covers 8 bases. The CDR3 covers 15 residues. CDR1 SEHNR and CDR2 FQNEAQ come from the germline V gene (reference sequence). The ends lost 5 bases at V and 1 base at J; junction bases unmatched: 6. CDR3 amino acids: CASSGPDRANTEAFF. CDR3 DNA: TGTGCCAGCAGCGGTCCGGACAGGGCGAACACTGAAGCTTTCTTT.

The genes are TRBV10-3 and TRBJ1-5; D is undetermined. V was shortened by 10 bases and J by 0 bases, with 16 bases between the two germline ends. This CDR3 contains 15 residues. CDR1 and CDR2 (germline): ENHRY, SYGVKD. DNA for the CDR3: TGTGCCAGCGGAGGAAGCCGAGGTAGCAATCAGCCCCAGCATTTT. Translated, it gives CASGGSRGSNQPQHF.

This clone was seen once. This chain joins TRBV6-1 and TRBJ1-5, with TRBD1 as a possible D gene (5 bases). The germline V and J ends were trimmed by 5 bases and 3 bases, with 14 bases remaining between them. This CDR3 has 15 amino acids. CDR1 is MNHNS and CDR2 is SASEGT in the germline V gene. CDR3 loop: CASSKRFRDNQPQHF. CDR3 DNA sequence: TGTGCCAGCAGTAAAAGGTTCAGGGACAATCAGCCCCAGCATTTT.

V and J are TRBV28 and TRBJ1-3; D call uncertain. This CDR3 contains 16 residues. V dropped 6 bases and J dropped 0 bases, with 15 bases sitting between them. The germline CDR1 and CDR2 sequences are MDHEN and SYDVKM. The DNA of the CDR3 is TGTGCCAGCAGCTCTTTCGTCTTGAGCTCTGGAAACACCATATATTTT. This encodes CASSSFVLSSGNTIYF. The variable domain in full, with the rest retrieved from reference TRBV28 and TRBJ1-3, is DVKVTQSSRYLVKRTGEKVFLECVQDMDHENMFWYRQDPGLGLRLIYFSYDVKMKEKGDIPEGYSVSREKKERFSLILESASTNQTSMYLCASSSFVLSSGNTIYFGEGSWLTVV.

The chain employs TRBV18 and TRBJ1-1, with 7 bases that match TRBD1. Germline V gives CDR1 KGHSH, CDR2 LQKENI. The junction had 1 base not matched to a gene; V was cut back by 3 bases and J by 3 bases. The length of the CDR3 is 13 residues. The CDR3 DNA sequence: TGTGCCAGCTCACCCGGACAGGACACTGAAGCTTTCTTT. Translating it yields CASSPGQDTEAFF.

The chain couples TRBV6-1 to TRBJ2-2; tentative D call: TRBD2 (5 bases). This CDR3 comprises 15 residues. Germline-derived CDR1 and CDR2 are MNHNS and SASEGT. Trimming stripped 1 base from V and 5 bases from J, with 11 bases between. The chain's CDR3 is CASSEGGSGTGELFF. The DNA of the CDR3 is TGTGCCAGCAGTGAAGGAGGGAGTGGTACCGGGGAGCTGTTTTTT.

This chain links TRBV21-1 with TRBJ1-5; the tabulated D call, TRBD1, remains unverified against the DNA. TRBV21-1 is a recognized pseudogene. The CDR3 runs to 21 residues. The CDR3 loop is CASSKEGRQGVPNYSNQPQHF. CDR3 bases: TGTGCCAGCAGCAAGGAGGGGCGGCAGGGGGTGCCAAATTATAGCAATCAGCCCCAGCATTTT.

V usage is TRBV4-1 and J usage is TRBJ2-6; D is unclear. This CDR3 has 15 amino acids. Trimming left V 3 bases short and J 1 base short, with 7 bases between. The germline gives CDR1 MGHRA, CDR2 YSYEKL. CDR3 coding DNA: TGCGCCAGCAGCCAGTACTCTTCTGGGGCCAACGTCCTGACTTTC. This translates into CASSQYSSGANVLTF.

The chain uses TRBV7-3 and TRBJ2-3, with 9 positions matching TRBD1. V dropped 4 bases and J dropped 0; count of bases not matched to a gene: 8. The CDR3 totals 17 residues. The V gene's germline CDR1 is SGHTA and CDR2 FQGTGA. The CDR3 loop reads CASSSGTGTPSTDTQYF. The CDR3 DNA sequence: TGTGCCAGCAGCTCCGGGACAGGGACCCCTAGCACAGATACGCAGTATTTT.

The rearrangement joins TRBV21-1 to TRBJ1-1. TRBV21-1 is reported as a pseudogene. CDR3 length equals 18 residues. In DNA, the CDR3 is TGTGCCAGCAGCAAAGCGAGGGGGGGAGGGGGCGAGGACACTGAAGCTTTCTTT. It codes for CASSKARGGGGEDTEAFF.

The chain has TRBV19 and TRBJ2-7; tentatively, D is TRBD2 (6 bases). CDR3 length equals 15 residues. Trimming stripped 6 bases from V and 2 bases from J, with 17 bases between. Looked up from germline, CDR1 is LNHDA and CDR2 is SQIVND (reference sequence). The CDR3 DNA is TGTGCCAGTAGAGCCTTTTTTGGCGGGACCTACGAGCAGTACTTC. This codes for CASRAFFGGTYEQYF. Using reference TRBV19 and TRBJ2-7 for the parts outside the CDR3, the full variable domain is DGGITQSPKYLFRKEGQNVTLSCEQNLNHDAMYWYRQDPGQGLRLIYYSQIVNDFQKGDIAEGYSVSREKKESFPLTVTSAQKNPTAFYLCASRAFFGGTYEQYFGPGTRLTVT.

This clone was observed a handful of times. The gene calls are TRBV30 and TRBJ1-1; D is ambiguous. Trimming removed 4 bases at V and 4 bases at J, with 13 bases between. The length of the CDR3 is 13 residues. Germline V gene lookup returns CDR1 GTSNPN and CDR2 SVGIG (reference sequence). In nucleotides, the CDR3 is TGTGCCTGGACCCGCCTGTCCAGCACTGAAGCTTTCTTT. Protein product: CAWTRLSSTEAFF.

The chain links TRBV19 to TRBJ1-4, with 12 bases identical to TRBD1. V was clipped by 5 bases and J by 8 bases; unmatched bases: 6. This CDR3 region has 15 residues. CDR1 is LNHDA and CDR2 is SQIVND in the germline V gene (reference sequence). The CDR3 coding sequence is TGTGCCAGTAGTTCGGGACAGGGGGCGGAGGAAAAACTGTTTTTT. The encoded protein is CASSSGQGAEEKLFF.

CDR3 nucleotide sequence: TGTGCCAGCAGGCAGACAGGGGCGTTAAATCAGCCCCAGCATTTT. It yields the protein CASRQTGALNQPQHF. The rearrangement links TRBV6-6 to TRBJ1-5; 8 bases align to TRBD1. The V gene's germline CDR1 is MNHNY and CDR2 SVGAGI (reference sequence). The CDR3 loop spans 15 amino acids. J was trimmed by 4 bases and V by 6 bases; bases with no gene match: 8.

V gene TRBV13 combines with J gene TRBJ1-1, with D unclear. V lost 2 bases and J lost 3, with 13 bases in between. The CDR3 has 15 residues. Germline CDR1 reads PRHDT; CDR2 reads FYEKMQ (reference sequence). The CDR3 is CASSLRRTRDTEAFF. The CDR3 DNA is TGTGCCAGCAGCTTACGAAGGACTAGGGACACTGAAGCTTTCTTT.

The rearrangement joins TRBV4-1 to TRBJ1-4, with D possibly being TRBD1 (6 bases). CDR3 length: 15 residues. In germline, CDR1 is MGHRA, CDR2 YSYEKL. Between the trimmed V and J ends, which lost 4 bases and 7 bases, there was a span of 16 bases. The CDR3: CASSPRGAGSEKLFF. In nucleotides, the CDR3 is TGCGCCAGCAGCCCCAGGGGTGCCGGCAGTGAAAAACTGTTTTTT.

The rearrangement links TRBV15 to TRBJ1-1; tentative D call: TRBD1 (6 bases). The germline gives CDR1 LNHNV, CDR2 YYDKDF (reference sequence). Trimming took off 5 bases at V and 11 bases at J, with 24 bases between the two ends. The CDR3 is 15 amino acids. In DNA form, the CDR3 reads TGTGCCACCAGCGCGAGAGCGGAGGACAGCCACGGGGCTTTCTTT. It specifies CATSARAEDSHGAFF.

The rearrangement uses TRBV5-1 and TRBJ2-3, with TRBD2 identical over 7 bases. V was pared by 0 bases and J by 2 bases, with 6 bases of the junction left unmatched. Germline V lookup: CDR1 SGHRS, CDR2 YFSETQ. This CDR3 comprises 16 residues. The DNA of the CDR3 is TGCGCCAGCAGCTTGGCGGCTAGCGGAGCCACAGATACGCAGTATTTT. Translated, it gives CASSLAASGATDTQYF.

J is TRBJ1-1 and V is TRBV5-4; no reliable D call. This CDR3 has 14 amino acids. The germline gives CDR1 SGHNT, CDR2 YYREEE (reference sequence). V lost 0 bases and J 0 bases, leaving 6 bases between the germline ends. DNA of the CDR3: TGTGCCAGCAGCTTGGAAGGGATGAACACTGAAGCTTTCTTT. It codes for CASSLEGMNTEAFF.

This chain joins TRBV6-1 and TRBJ1-2; D not certain. Trimming pared 3 bases from V and 9 bases from J, leaving 14 bases between. This CDR3 region has 13 residues. Germline assignment: CDR1 MNHNS and CDR2 SASEGT. In DNA, the CDR3 is TGTGCCAGCAGTGACCCGGCCGTACCGAGCTACACCTTC. It encodes CASSDPAVPSYTF.

J is TRBJ2-5 and V is TRBV10-3, with D possibly matching TRBD1 (6 bases). This CDR3 spans 12 amino acids. V was shortened by 3 bases and J by 4 bases, with 6 bases between the two germline ends. Germline values: CDR1 ENHRY, CDR2 SYGVKD. The CDR3 DNA is TGTGCCATCAGTGACAGGGGAGAGACCCAGTACTTC. Encoded protein: CAISDRGETQYF.